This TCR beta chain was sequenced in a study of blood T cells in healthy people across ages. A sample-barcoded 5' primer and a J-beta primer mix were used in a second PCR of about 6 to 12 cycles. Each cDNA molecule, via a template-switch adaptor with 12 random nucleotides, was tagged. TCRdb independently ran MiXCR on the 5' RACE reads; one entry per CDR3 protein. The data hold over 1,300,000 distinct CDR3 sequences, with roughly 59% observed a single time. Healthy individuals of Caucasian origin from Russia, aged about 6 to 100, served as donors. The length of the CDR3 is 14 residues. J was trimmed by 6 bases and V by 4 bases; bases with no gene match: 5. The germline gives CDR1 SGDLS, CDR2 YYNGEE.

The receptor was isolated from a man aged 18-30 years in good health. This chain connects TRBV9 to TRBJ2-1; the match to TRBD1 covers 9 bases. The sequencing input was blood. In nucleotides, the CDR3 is TGTGCCAGCAGCCTGACAGGGGGAGGCAATGAGCAGTTCTTC. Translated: CASSLTGGGNEQFF.